These 15 T cell receptor beta chains were all obtained from the same sample, sequenced in a study of blood T cell repertoires in COVID-19. Data came from immunoSEQ multiplex PCR; TCRdb stores just in-frame clones and leaves some out. The data contain around 90,000 clones, 88% of them singletons. The specimen was peripheral blood. These receptors were taken from a middle-aged man with COVID-19, enrolled during active disease.

The V and J genes are TRBV7-8 and TRBJ2-7; 7 nucleotides align to TRBD2. CDR1 and CDR2 from the germline V gene are SGHVS and FQNEAQ. J lost 2 bases, V lost 5 bases, and 9 bases had no gene match. The CDR3 sequence is 15 residues long. CDR3 sequence (DNA): TGTGCCAGCAGCCCACTAGCGAAGATCGCCTACGAGCAGTACTTC. Its translation: CASSPLAKIAYEQYF.

This clone was seen a single time. The V gene is TRBV5-1, the J gene TRBJ1-4; D is perhaps TRBD1 (5 bases). Germline lookup yields CDR1 SGHRS and CDR2 YFSETQ. This CDR3 spans 14 amino acids. Trimming took off 4 bases at V and 3 bases at J, with 10 bases between the two ends. The CDR3 bases are TGCGCCAGCAGCCAGGACACCTCTAATGAAAAACTGTTTTTT. Translation gives CASSQDTSNEKLFF.

The chain employs TRBV5-1 and TRBJ1-6, with 7 bases fitting TRBD1. V lost 2 bases to trimming and J lost 7 bases; unmatched junction nucleotides: 15. Germline V gives CDR1 SGHRS, CDR2 YFSETQ. The CDR3 is made up of 18 amino acids. CDR3 DNA: TGCGCCAGCAGCTTCACGCCAGGGGGAAGCATAGGCAATTCACCCCTCCACTTT. Residues: CASSFTPGGSIGNSPLHF.

The V call is TRBV4-2, the J call TRBJ2-7; TRBD1 might be the D (6 bases). The V gene lost 0 bases and the J gene lost 5 bases, with 11 bases spanning the gap. CDR1 and CDR2 (germline): LGHNA, YNFKEQ. The CDR3 runs to 14 residues. The CDR3 spells CASSQESQGNEQYF. CDR3 nucleotide sequence: TGTGCCAGCAGCCAAGAGAGCCAGGGGAACGAGCAGTACTTC.

The chain joins TRBV19 to TRBJ2-1; 8 nucleotides match TRBD2. With 6 bases clipped from V and 4 bases from J, the junction kept 5 bases outside the gene matches. Germline V gene lookup returns CDR1 LNHDA and CDR2 SQIVND (reference sequence). CDR3 size: 14 residues. CDR3 bases: TGTGCCAGTAGGCCGGGGGGGGATTACAATGAGCAGTTCTTC. It specifies CASRPGGDYNEQFF.

The rearrangement joins TRBV6-5 to TRBJ1-6, with a possible D match to TRBD1 (6 bases). Looked up from germline, CDR1 is MNHEY and CDR2 is SVGAGI. Trimming took off 4 bases at V and 6 bases at J, with 13 bases between the two ends. The CDR3 has 15 residues. This CDR3 is CASSSPGARNSPLHF. For the CDR3, the DNA is TGTGCCAGCAGTTCCCCAGGGGCCCGTAATTCACCCCTCCACTTT.

This rearrangement joins TRBV5-4 to TRBJ1-1; TRBD1 aligns across 9 bases. The CDR3 is 13 residues long. The V gene's germline CDR1 is SGHNT and CDR2 YYREEE (reference sequence). The junction had 4 bases not matched to a gene; V was cut back by 5 bases and J by 5 bases. CDR3 in DNA: TGTGCCAGCAGATGGGACAGGGAGACTGAAGCTTTCTTT. This sequence encodes CASRWDRETEAFF.

This clone was found once. The gene calls are TRBV7-6 and TRBJ1-3, with D maybe TRBD1 (5 bases). The ends were cut back, 5 bases at V and 4 bases at J, with 21 bases in the middle. The germline V gene has CDR1 SGHVS and CDR2 FNYEAQ. There are 17 residues in the CDR3. CDR3 bases: TGTGCCAGCAGCCTGGAGGGGTATGGCCCGAGGGGAAACACCATATATTTT. This sequence encodes CASSLEGYGPRGNTIYF.

The V and J genes are TRBV7-6 and TRBJ1-1, with D perhaps matching TRBD1 (6 bases). The CDR3 extends over 18 amino acids. V gave up 1 base and J gave up 4 bases, with 22 bases separating them. CDR1 and CDR2 from the germline V gene are SGHVS and FNYEAQ. CDR3 DNA sequence: TGTGCCAGCAGCTTAGAAAAGTGGCAATGGGGGCGTGGCACTGAAGCTTTCTTT. It encodes CASSLEKWQWGRGTEAFF.

The V gene is TRBV7-3, the J gene TRBJ2-2; 10 positions match TRBD2. The CDR3 has 16 residues. Germline V gene data show CDR1 as SGHTA and CDR2 as FQGTGA. V shed 2 bases and J 3 bases; nucleotides not matched to a gene: 3. The CDR3 DNA is TGTGCCAGCAGCTTAGGGCTAGCGGGGGACACCGGGGAGCTGTTTTTT. It codes for CASSLGLAGDTGELFF.

This rearrangement joins TRBV29-1 to TRBJ1-2; no clear D. CDR1 SQVTM and CDR2 ANQGSEA come from the germline V gene. CDR3 length: 14 residues. Trimming pared 7 bases from V and 4 bases from J, leaving 19 bases between. The chain's CDR3 is CSARKRDRGYGYTF. The CDR3 nucleotides read TGCAGCGCGCGGAAGAGGGATCGAGGCTATGGCTACACCTTC.

This chain uses TRBV19 with TRBJ1-2, with D unclear. Germline assignment: CDR1 LNHDA and CDR2 SQIVND (reference sequence). Deletions cut 1 base from V and 7 bases from J, with 25 bases between. CDR3 length: 18 amino acids. In DNA, the CDR3 is TGTGCCAGTAGTATAGTGGGTTACGGGAGTGGTTGGATGTCTGGCTACACCTTC. The encoded protein is CASSIVGYGSGWMSGYTF.

The chain combines TRBV12-3 or TRBV12-4 with TRBJ1-6, with a possible D match to TRBD1 (6 bases). The CDR3 loop spans 13 amino acids. Trimming cost V 3 bases and J 7 bases, with 7 bases left between them. The CDR3 DNA reads TGTGCCAGCAGTTTCACAGGGAATTCACCCCTCCACTTT. The encoded protein is CASSFTGNSPLHF.

The chain carries TRBV19 and TRBJ1-1; TRBD1 might be the D (5 bases). The V gene lost 4 bases and the J gene lost 1 base, with 10 bases spanning the gap. This CDR3 spans 14 amino acids. CDR1 LNHDA and CDR2 SQIVND come from the germline V gene (reference sequence). Here the CDR3 reads CASSRQLPNTEAFF. The CDR3, as DNA: TGTGCCAGTAGTAGACAGCTTCCGAACACTGAAGCTTTCTTT.

The V and J genes are TRBV7-3 and TRBJ2-1, with TRBD1 matching over 10 bases. The germline gives CDR1 SGHTA, CDR2 FQGTGA. V lost 3 bases and J lost 10; bases outside the gene matches: 6. The CDR3 has 14 residues. CDR3 nucleotide sequence: TGTGCCAGCAGCTTTGGGACAGGGGCCTACGAGCAGTTCTTC. Its translation: CASSFGTGAYEQFF.